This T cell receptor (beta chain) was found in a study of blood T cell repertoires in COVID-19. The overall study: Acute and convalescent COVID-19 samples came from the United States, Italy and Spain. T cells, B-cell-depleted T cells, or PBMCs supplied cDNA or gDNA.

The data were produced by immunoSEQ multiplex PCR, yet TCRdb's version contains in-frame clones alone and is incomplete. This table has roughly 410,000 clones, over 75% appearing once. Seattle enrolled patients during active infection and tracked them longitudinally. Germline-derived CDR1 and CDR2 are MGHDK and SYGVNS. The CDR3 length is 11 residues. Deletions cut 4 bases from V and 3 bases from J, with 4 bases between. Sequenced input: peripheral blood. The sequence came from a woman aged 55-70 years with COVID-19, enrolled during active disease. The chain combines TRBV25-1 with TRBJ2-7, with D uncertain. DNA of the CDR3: TGTGCCAGCAGTGCCATCTACGAGCAGTACTTC. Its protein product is CASSAIYEQYF.